This entry features one TCR beta chain sequence. Its antigen is undetermined. Sequencing was performed with immunoSEQ multiplex PCR; in TCRdb, only in-frame clones are kept and a portion is missing. Of some 2.4 million clones in the sample, approximately 94% were seen once. CDR3 length: 13 amino acids. Trimming took off 10 bases at V and 5 bases at J, with 14 bases between the two ends. The germline V gene encodes CDR1 SEHNR and CDR2 FQNEAQ (reference sequence). The source of the sample is a study of shared clonotypes between healthy human individuals. Study details: The donor group consisted of two women and a few men, aged 18 to 49. Used for every donor were three CD4 naive, three CD4 memory, two CD8 naive and one CD8 memory plate. The study's findings and limits: Generally, estimated richness proved larger in naive subsets than it did in memory subsets.

The receptor's source is a man aged 18 to 35 in good health. Some clones in this sample may be carry-over from other donors' samples. The gene calls are TRBV7-9 and TRBJ1-4, with D possibly TRBD1 on 5 matching bases. The sequenced material came from naive CD4+ T cells from PBMCs. Described subset: CD45RA+ positively selected. CDR3: CATNRDRNEKLFF. CDR3 DNA: TGTGCCACCAACCGGGACCGGAATGAAAAACTGTTTTTT. The entire variable domain, with the rest obtained from reference TRBV7-9 and TRBJ1-4, is as follows: DTGVSQNPRHKITKRGQNVTFRCDPISEHNRLYWYRQTLGQGPEFLTYFQNEAQLEKSRLLSDRFSAERPKGSFSTLEIQRTEQGDSAMYLCATNRDRNEKLFFGSGTQLSVL.